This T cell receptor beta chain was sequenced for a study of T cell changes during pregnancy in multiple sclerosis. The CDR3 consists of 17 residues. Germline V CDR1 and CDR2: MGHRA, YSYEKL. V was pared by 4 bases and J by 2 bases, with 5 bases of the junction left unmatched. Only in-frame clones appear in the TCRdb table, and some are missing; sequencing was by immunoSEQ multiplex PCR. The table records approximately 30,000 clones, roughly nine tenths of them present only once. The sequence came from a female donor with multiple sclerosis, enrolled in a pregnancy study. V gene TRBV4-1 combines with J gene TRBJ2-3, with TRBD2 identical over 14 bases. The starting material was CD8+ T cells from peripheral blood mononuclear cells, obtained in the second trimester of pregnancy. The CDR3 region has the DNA TGCGCCAGCAGCCGGGGACTAGCGGGGGCCTACACAGATACGCAGTATTTT. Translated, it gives CASSRGLAGAYTDTQYF.